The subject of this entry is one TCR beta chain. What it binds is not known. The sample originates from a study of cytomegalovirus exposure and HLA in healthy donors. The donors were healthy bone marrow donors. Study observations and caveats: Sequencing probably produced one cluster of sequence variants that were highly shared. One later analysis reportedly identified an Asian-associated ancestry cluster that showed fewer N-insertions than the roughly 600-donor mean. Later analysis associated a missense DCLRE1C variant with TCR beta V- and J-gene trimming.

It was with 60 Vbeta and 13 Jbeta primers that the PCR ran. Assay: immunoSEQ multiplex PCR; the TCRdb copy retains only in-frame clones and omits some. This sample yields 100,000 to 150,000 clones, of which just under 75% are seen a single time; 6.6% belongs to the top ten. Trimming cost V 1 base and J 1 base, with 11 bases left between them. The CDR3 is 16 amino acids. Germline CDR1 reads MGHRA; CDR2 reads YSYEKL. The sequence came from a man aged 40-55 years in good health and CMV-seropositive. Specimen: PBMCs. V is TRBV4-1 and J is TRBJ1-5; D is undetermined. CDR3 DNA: TGCGCCAGCAGCCAAGCTCCAGGAATCAGCAATCAGCCCCAGCATTTT. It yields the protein CASSQAPGISNQPQHF.